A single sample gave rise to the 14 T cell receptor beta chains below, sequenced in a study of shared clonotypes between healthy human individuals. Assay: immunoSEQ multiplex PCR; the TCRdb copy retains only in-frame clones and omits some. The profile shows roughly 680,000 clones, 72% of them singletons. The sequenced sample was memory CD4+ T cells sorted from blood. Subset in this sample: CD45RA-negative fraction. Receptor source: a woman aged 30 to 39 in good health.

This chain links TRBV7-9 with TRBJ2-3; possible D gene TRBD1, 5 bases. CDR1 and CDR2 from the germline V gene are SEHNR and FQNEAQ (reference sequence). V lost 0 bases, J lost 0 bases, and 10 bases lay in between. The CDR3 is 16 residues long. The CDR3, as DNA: TGTGCCAGCAGCTTAGCGACAGATACTAGCACAGATACGCAGTATTTT. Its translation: CASSLATDTSTDTQYF.

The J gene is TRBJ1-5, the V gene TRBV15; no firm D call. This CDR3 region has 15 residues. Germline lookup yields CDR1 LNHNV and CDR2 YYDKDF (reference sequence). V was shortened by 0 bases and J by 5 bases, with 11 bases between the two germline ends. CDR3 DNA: TGTGCCACCAGCAGAGATGGGCGAGAGTATCAGCCCCAGCATTTT. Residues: CATSRDGREYQPQHF.

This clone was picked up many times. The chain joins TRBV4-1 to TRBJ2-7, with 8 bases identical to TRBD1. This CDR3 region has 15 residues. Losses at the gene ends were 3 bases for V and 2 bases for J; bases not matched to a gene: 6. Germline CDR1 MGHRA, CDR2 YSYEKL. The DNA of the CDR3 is TGCGCCAGCAGCCAGGCCGGGACAGGACCCTACGAGCAGTACTTC. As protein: CASSQAGTGPYEQYF.

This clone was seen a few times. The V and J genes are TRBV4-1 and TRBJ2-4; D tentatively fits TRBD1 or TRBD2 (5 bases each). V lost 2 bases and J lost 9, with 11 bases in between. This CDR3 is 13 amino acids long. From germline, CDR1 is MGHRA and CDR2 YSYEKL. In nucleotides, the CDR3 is TGCGCCAGCAGCCAAAAGGGAGACAGCATTCAGTACTTC. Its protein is CASSQKGDSIQYF.

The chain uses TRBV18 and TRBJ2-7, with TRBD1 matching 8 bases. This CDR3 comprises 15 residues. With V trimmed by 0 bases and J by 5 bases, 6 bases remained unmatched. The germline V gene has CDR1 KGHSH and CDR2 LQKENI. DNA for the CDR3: TGTGCCAGCTCACCACCTTCCAGGGGGCGAGACGAGCAGTACTTC. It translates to CASSPPSRGRDEQYF.

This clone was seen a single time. The CDR3 reads CASSQAPGLLSNQPQHF. The CDR3 DNA follows: TGCGCCAGCAGTCAGGCGCCAGGGTTGCTGAGCAATCAGCCCCAGCATTTT. V usage is TRBV23-1 and J usage is TRBJ1-5; D is possibly TRBD1 (5 bases). TRBV23-1 is known as an ORF, though its function is uncertain. CDR3 length: 17 residues. The ends were cut back, 3 bases at V and 1 base at J, with 16 bases in the middle.

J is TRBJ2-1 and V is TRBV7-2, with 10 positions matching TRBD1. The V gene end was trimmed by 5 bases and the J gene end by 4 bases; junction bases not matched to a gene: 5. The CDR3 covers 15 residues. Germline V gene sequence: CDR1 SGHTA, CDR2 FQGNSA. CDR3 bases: TGTGCCAGCAGCCCAGGACAGGGGGATTACAATGAGCAGTTCTTC. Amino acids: CASSPGQGDYNEQFF.

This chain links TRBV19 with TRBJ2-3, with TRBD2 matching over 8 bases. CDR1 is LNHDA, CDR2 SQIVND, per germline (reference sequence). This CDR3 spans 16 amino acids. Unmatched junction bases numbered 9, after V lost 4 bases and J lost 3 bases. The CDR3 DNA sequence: TGTGCCAGTAGTACTCATGGGAGCGGGAGAACAGATACGCAGTATTTT. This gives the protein CASSTHGSGRTDTQYF.

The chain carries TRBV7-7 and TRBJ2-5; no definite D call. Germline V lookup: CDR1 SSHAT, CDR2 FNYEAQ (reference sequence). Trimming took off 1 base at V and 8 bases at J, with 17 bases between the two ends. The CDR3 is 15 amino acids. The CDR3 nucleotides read TGTGCCAGCAGCTTAGTTGCCCAAGGCTCGTCCACCCAGTACTTC. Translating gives CASSLVAQGSSTQYF.

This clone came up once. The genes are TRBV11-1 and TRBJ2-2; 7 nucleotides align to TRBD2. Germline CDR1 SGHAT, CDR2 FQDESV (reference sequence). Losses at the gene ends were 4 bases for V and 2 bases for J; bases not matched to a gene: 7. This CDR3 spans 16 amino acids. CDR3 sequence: CASSSMSAGNTGELFF. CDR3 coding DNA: TGTGCCAGCAGCTCCATGTCAGCGGGAAACACCGGGGAGCTGTTTTTT.

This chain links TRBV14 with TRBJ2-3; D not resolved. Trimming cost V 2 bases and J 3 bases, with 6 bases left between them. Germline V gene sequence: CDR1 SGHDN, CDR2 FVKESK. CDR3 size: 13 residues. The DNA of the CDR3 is TGTGCCAGCAGCCAAATATTGACAGATACGCAGTATTTT. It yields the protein CASSQILTDTQYF.

CDR3 in amino acids: CARNQKSGNTIYF. The CDR3 DNA reads TGTGCCAGAAATCAGAAATCTGGAAACACCATATATTTT. The J gene is TRBJ1-3, the V gene TRBV5-3; no reliable D call. TRBV5-3 is classed as an ORF, of uncertain function. This CDR3 has 13 residues. The V and J ends lost 6 bases and 1 base respectively, with 8 bases between them.

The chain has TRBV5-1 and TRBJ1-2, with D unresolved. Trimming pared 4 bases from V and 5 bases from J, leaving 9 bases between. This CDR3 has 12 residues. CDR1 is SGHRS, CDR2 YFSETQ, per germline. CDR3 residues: CASSPERYGYTF. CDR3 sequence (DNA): TGCGCCAGCAGCCCGGAGAGGTATGGCTACACCTTC.

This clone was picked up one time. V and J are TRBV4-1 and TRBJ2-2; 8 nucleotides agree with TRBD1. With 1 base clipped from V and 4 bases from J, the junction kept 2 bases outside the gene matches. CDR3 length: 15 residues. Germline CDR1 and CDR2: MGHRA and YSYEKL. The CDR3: CASSQGTGTTGELFF. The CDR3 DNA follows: TGCGCCAGCAGCCAAGGGACAGGGACCACCGGGGAGCTGTTTTTT.